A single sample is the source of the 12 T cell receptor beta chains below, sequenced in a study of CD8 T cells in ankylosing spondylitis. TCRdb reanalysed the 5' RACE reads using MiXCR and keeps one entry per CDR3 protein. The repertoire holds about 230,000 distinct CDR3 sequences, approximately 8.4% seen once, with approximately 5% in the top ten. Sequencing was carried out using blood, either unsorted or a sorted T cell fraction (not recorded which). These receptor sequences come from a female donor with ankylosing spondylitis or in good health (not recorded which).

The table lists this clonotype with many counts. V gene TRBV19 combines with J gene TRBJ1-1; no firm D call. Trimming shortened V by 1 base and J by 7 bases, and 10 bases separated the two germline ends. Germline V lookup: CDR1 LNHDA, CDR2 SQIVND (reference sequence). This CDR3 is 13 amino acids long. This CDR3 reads CASSIGRGIEAFF. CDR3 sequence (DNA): TGTGCCAGTAGTATAGGCCGGGGTATTGAAGCTTTCTTT.

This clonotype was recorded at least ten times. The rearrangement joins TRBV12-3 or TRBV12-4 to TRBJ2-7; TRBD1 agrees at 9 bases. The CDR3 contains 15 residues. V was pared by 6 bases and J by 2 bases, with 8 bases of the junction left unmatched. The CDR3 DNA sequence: TGTGCCAGCAGCGGAACAGGGGGCTCCCCCTACGAGCAGTACTTC. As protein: CASSGTGGSPYEQYF.

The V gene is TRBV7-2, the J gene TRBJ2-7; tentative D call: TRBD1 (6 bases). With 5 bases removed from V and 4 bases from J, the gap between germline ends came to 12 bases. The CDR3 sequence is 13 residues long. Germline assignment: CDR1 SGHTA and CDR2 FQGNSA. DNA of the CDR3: TGTGCCAGCAGCGCAGAAACAGGGTACGAGCAGTACTTC. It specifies CASSAETGYEQYF. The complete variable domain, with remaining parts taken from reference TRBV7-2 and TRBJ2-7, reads GAGVSQSPSNKVTEKGKDVELRCDPISGHTALYWYRQSLGQGLEFLIYFQGNSAPDKSGLPSDRFSAERTGGSVSTLTIQRTQQEDSAVYLCASSAETGYEQYFGPGTRLTVT.

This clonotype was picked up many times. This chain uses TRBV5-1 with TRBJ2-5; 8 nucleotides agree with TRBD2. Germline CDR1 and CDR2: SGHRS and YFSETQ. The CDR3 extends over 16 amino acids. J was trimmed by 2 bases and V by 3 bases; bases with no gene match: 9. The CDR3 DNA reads TGCGCCAGCAGCTCGCGGGCTACTAGCGGACAAGAGACCCAGTACTTC. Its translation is CASSSRATSGQETQYF.

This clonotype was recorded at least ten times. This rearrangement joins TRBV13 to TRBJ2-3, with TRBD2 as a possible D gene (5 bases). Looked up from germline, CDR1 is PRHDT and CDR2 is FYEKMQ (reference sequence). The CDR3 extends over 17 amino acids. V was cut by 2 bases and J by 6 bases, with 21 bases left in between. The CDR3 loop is CASSLSEEGLEVDTQYF. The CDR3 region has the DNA TGTGCCAGCAGCTTATCCGAAGAGGGCCTAGAGGTGGATACGCAGTATTTT.

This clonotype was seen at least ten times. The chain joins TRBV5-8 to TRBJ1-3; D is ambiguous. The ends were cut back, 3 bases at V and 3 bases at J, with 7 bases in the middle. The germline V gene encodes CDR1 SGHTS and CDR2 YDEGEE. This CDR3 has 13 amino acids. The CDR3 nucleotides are TGTGCCAGCAGCTCGGACGTTGGAAACACCATATATTTT. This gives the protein CASSSDVGNTIYF.

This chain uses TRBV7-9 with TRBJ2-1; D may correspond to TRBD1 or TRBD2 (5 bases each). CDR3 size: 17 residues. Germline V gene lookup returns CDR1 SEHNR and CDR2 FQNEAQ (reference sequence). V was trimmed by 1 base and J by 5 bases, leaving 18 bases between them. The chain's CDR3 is CASSLGFGDASHNEQFF. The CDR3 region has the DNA TGTGCCAGCAGCTTAGGATTCGGGGACGCCAGCCACAATGAGCAGTTCTTC.

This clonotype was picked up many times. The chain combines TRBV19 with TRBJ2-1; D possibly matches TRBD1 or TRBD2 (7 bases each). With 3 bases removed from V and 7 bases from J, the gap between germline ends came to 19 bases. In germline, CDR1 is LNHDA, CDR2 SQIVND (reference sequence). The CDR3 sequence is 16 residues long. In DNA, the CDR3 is TGTGCCAGTAGTATCGCTGCGACAGGGAGGGAGAATGAGCAGTTCTTC. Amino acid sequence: CASSIAATGRENEQFF.

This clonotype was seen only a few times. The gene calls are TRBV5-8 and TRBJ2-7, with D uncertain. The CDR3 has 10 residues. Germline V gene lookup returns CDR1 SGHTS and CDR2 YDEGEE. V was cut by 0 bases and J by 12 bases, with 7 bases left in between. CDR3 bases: TGTGCCAGCAGCTTGGAGGGATCGTACTTC. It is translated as CASSLEGSYF.

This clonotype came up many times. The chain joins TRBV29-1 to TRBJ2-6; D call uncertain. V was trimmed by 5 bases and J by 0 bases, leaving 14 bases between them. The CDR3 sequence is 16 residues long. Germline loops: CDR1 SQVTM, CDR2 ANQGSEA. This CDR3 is CSVPVGPNSGANVLTF. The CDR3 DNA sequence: TGCAGCGTTCCGGTTGGACCGAACTCTGGGGCCAACGTCCTGACTTTC.

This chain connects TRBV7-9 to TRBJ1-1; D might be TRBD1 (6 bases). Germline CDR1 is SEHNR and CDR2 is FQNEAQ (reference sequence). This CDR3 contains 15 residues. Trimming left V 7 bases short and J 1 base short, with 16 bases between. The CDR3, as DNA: TGTGCCAGCAAGCCGGGGGGCGCGGGGAACACTGAAGCTTTCTTT. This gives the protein CASKPGGAGNTEAFF.

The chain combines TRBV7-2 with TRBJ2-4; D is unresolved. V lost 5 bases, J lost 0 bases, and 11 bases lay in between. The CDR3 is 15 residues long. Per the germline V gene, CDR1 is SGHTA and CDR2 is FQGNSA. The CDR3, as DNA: TGTGCCAGCAGCCCAAAACATCTAGCCAAAAACATTCAGTACTTC. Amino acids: CASSPKHLAKNIQYF.